The present entry profiles one TCR beta chain with its context. This specimen comes from a study of shared clonotypes between healthy human individuals. Assay used: immunoSEQ multiplex PCR; TCRdb lists only in-frame clones, some missing. The table lists approximately 2.5 million clones, 90% to 95% of them singletons. Trimming left V 4 bases short and J 4 bases short, with 7 bases between. The length of the CDR3 is 12 residues. Germline V lookup: CDR1 SGHTA, CDR2 FQGTGA. Sample: naive CD4+ T cells sorted from blood. Described subset: CD45RA+ positively selected. The receptor was isolated from a man aged 18 to 29 in good health. V is TRBV7-3 and J is TRBJ2-5; D is unresolved. CDR3 sequence: CASSSTGETQYF. The CDR3 DNA is TGTGCCAGCAGCTCGACCGGAGAGACCCAGTACTTC.